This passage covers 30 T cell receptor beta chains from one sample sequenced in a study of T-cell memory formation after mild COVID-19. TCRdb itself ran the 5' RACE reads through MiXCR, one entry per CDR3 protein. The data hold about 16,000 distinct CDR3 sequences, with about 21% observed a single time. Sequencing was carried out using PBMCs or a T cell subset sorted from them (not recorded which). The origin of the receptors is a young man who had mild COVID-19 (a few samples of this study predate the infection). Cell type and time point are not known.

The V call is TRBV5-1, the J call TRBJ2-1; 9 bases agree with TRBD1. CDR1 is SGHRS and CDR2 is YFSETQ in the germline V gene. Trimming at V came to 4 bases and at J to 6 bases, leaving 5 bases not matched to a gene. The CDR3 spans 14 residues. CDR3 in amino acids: CASSPGQGFNEQFF. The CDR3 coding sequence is TGCGCCAGCAGCCCGGGACAGGGTTTCAATGAGCAGTTCTTC.

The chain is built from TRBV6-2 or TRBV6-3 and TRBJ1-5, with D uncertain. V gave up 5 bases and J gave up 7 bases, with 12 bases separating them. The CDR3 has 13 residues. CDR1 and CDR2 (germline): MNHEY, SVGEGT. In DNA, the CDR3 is TGTGCCAGCAGTAAAGTTCAGTGGCAGCCCCAGCATTTT. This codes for CASSKVQWQPQHF.

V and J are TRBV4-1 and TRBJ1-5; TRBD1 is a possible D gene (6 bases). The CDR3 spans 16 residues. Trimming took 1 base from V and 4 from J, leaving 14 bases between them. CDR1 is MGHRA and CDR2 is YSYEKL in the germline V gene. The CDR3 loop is CASSQGTGTLNQPQHF. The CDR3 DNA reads TGCGCCAGCAGCCAAGGGACCGGGACATTAAATCAGCCCCAGCATTTT.

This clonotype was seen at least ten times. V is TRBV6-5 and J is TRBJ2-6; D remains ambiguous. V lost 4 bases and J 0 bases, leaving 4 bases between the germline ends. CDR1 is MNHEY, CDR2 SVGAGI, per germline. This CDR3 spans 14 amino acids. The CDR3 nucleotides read TGTGCCAGCAGTTCAGTCTCTGGGGCCAACGTCCTGACTTTC. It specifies CASSSVSGANVLTF.

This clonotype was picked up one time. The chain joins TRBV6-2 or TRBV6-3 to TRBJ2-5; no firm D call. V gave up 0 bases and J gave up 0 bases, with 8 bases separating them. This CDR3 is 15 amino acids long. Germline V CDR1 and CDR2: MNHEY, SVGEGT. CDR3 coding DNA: TGTGCCAGCAGTTACTCGGGCGCTTACCAAGAGACCCAGTACTTC. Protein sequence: CASSYSGAYQETQYF.

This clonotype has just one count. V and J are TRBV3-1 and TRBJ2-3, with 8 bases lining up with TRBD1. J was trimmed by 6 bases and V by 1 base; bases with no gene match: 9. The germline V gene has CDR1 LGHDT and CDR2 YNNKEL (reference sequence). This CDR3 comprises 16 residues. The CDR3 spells CASSQVQGRGHDTQYF. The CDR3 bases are TGTGCCAGCAGCCAAGTCCAAGGCAGGGGGCACGATACGCAGTATTTT.

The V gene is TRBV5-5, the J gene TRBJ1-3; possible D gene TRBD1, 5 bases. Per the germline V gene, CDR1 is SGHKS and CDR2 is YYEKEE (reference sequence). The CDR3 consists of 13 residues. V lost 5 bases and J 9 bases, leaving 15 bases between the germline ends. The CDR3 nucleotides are TGTGCCAGCAGTTGGCTTGGGGCTAGCACCATATATTTT. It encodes CASSWLGASTIYF. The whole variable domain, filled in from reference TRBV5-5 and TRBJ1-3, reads DAGVTQSPTHLIKTRGQQVTLRCSPISGHKSVSWYQQVLGQGPQFIFQYYEKEERGRGNFPDRFSARQFPNYSSELNVNALLLGDSALYLCASSWLGASTIYFGEGSWLTVV.

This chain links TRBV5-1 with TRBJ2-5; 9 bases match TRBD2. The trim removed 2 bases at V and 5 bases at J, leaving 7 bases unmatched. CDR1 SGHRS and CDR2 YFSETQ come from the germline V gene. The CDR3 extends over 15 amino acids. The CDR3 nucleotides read TGCGCCAGCAGCTTCAGTGCTAGCGGGGCGGAGACCCAGTACTTC. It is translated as CASSFSASGAETQYF.

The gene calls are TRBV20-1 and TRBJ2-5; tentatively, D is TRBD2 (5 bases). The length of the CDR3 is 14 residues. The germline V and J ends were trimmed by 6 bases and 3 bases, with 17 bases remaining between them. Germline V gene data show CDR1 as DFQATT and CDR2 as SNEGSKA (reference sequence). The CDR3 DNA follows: TGCAGTGCGGAGACACAGAGGGTCAAAGAGACCCAGTACTTC. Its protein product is CSAETQRVKETQYF.

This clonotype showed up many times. The CDR3 region has the DNA TGTGCCAGCAGAGAATCCGGGAAGGTAAATGGCTACACCTTC. Its translation: CASRESGKVNGYTF. J is TRBJ1-2 and V is TRBV3-1; D uncertain. CDR1 is LGHDT and CDR2 is YNNKEL in the germline V gene (reference sequence). The length of the CDR3 is 14 residues. Trimming stripped 6 bases from V and 6 bases from J, with 17 bases between.

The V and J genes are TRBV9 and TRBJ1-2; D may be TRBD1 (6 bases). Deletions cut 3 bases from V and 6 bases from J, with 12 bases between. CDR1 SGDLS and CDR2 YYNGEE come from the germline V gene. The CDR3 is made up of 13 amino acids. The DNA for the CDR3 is TGTGCCAGCAGCGCAGGACAGATGGATGGCTACACCTTC. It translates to CASSAGQMDGYTF.

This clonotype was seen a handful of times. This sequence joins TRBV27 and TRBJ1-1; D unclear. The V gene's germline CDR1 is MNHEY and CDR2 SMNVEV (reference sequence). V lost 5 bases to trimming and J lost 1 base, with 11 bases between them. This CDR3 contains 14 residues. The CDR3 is CASSAQAPNTEAFF. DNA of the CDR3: TGTGCCAGCAGTGCCCAGGCCCCGAACACTGAAGCTTTCTTT.

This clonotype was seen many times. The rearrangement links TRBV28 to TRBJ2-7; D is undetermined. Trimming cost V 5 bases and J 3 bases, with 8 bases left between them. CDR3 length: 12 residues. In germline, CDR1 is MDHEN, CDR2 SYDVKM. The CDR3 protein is CASSNTYYEQYV. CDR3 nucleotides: TGTGCCAGCAGTAACACGTACTACGAGCAGTACGTC.

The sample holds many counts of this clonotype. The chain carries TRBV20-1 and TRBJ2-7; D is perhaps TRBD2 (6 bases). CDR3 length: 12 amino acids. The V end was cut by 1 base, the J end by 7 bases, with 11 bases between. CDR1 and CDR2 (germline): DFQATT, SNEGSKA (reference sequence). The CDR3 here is CSARGLAGEQYV. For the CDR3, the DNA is TGCAGTGCTAGAGGTCTGGCGGGGGAGCAGTACGTC.

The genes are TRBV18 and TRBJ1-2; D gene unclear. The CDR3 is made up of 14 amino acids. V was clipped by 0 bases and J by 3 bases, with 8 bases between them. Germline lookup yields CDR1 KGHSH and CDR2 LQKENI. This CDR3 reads CASSPPLTHYGYTF. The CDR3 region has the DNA TGTGCCAGCTCACCACCGCTCACACACTATGGCTACACCTTC.

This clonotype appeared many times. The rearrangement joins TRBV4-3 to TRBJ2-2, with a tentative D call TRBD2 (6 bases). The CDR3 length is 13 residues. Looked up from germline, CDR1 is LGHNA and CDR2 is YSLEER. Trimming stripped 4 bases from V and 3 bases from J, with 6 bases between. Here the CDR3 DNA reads TGCGCCAGCAGCCGGGGGGACACCGGGGAGCTGTTTTTT. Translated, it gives CASSRGDTGELFF.

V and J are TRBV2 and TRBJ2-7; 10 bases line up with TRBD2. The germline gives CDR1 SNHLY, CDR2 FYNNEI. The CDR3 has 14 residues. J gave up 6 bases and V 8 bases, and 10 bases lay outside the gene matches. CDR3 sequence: CASLQEAGGLEQYF. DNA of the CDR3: TGTGCCAGCCTACAGGAAGCGGGGGGGCTCGAGCAGTACTTC. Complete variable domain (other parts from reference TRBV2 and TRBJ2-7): EPEVTQTPSHQVTQMGQEVILRCVPISNHLYFYWYRQILGQKVEFLVSFYNNEISEKSEIFDDQFSVERPDGSNFTLKIRSTKLEDSAMYFCASLQEAGGLEQYFGPGTRLTVT.

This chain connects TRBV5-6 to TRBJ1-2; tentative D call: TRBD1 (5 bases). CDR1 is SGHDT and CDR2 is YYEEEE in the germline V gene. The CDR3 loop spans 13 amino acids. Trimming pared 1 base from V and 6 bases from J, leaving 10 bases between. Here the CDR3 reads CASSLWGGDGYTF. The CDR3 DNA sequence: TGTGCCAGCAGCTTGTGGGGAGGGGATGGCTACACCTTC. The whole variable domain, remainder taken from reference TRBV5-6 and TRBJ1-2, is DAGVTQSPTHLIKTRGQQVTLRCSPKSGHDTVSWYQQALGQGPQFIFQYYEEEERQRGNFPDRFSGHQFPNYSSELNVNALLLGDSALYLCASSLWGGDGYTFGSGTRLTVV.

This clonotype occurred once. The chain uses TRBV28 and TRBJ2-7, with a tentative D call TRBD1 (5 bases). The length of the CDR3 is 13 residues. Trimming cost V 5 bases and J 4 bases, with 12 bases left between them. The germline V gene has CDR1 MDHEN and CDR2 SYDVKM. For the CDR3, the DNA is TGTGCCAGCAGTCACCCCGACAGTTACGAGCAGTACTTC. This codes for CASSHPDSYEQYF. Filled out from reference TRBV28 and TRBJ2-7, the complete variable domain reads DVKVTQSSRYLVKRTGEKVFLECVQDMDHENMFWYRQDPGLGLRLIYFSYDVKMKEKGDIPEGYSVSREKKERFSLILESASTNQTSMYLCASSHPDSYEQYFGPGTRLTVT.

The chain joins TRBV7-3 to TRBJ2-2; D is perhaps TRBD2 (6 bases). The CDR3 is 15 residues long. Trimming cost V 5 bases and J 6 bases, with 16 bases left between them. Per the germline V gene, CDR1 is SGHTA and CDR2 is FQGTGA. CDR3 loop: CASSPQGGWAGELFF. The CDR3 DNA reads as TGTGCCAGCAGCCCTCAGGGAGGCTGGGCCGGGGAGCTGTTTTTT.

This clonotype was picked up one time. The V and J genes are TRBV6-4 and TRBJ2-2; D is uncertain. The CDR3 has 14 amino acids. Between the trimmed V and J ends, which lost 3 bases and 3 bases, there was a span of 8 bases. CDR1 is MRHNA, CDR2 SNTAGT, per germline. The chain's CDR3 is CASSEKGDTGELFF. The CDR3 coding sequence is TGTGCCAGCAGTGAAAAGGGTGACACCGGGGAGCTGTTTTTT.

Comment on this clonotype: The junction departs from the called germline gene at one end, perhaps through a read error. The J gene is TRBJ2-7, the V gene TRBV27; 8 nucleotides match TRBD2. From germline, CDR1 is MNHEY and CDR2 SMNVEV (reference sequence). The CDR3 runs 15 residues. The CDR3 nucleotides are TGTGCCTGCAGCCAACGGGGGGGTACGCCCCACGGGCATTACTTC. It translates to CACSQRGGTPHGHYF.

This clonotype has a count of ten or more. CDR3 in amino acids: CASSFQGFAYEQYF. In nucleotides, the CDR3 is TGTGCCAGCAGTTTCCAGGGATTCGCCTACGAGCAGTACTTC. V gene TRBV27 combines with J gene TRBJ2-7, with D maybe TRBD1 (5 bases). V was pared by 3 bases and J by 2 bases, with 11 bases between. Germline values: CDR1 MNHEY, CDR2 SMNVEV (reference sequence). CDR3 length: 14 amino acids.

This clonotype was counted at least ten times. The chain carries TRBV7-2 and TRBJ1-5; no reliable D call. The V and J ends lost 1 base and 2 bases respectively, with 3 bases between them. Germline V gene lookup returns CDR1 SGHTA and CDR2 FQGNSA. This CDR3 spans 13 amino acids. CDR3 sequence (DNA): TGTGCCAGCAGCTTAGTTCGCAATCAGCCCCAGCATTTT. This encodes CASSLVRNQPQHF. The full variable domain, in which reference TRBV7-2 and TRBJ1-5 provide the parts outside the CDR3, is GAGVSQSPSNKVTEKGKDVELRCDPISGHTALYWYRQSLGQGLEFLIYFQGNSAPDKSGLPSDRFSAERTGGSVSTLTIQRTQQEDSAVYLCASSLVRNQPQHFGDGTRLSIL.

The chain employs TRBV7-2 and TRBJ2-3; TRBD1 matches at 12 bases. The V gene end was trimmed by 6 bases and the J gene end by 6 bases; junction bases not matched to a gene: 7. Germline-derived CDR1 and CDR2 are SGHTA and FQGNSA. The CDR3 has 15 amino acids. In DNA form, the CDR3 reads TGTGCCAGCAGTTCAGGGGGACAGGGGGCGGATACGCAGTATTTT. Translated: CASSSGGQGADTQYF.

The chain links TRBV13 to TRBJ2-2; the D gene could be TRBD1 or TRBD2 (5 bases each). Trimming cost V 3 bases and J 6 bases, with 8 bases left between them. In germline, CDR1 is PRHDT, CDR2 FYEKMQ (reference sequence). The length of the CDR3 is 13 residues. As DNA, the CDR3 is TGTGCCAGCAGCTTGGGACGATCCGGGGAGCTGTTTTTT. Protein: CASSLGRSGELFF. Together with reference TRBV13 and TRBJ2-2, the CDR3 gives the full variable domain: AAGVIQSPRHLIKEKRETATLKCYPIPRHDTVYWYQQGPGQDPQFLISFYEKMQSDKGSIPDRFSAQQFSDYHSELNMSSLELGDSALYFCASSLGRSGELFFGEGSRLTVL.

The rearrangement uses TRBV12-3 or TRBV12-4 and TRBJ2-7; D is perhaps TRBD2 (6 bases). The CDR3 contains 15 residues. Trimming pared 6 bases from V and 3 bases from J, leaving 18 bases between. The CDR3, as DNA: TGTGCCAGCAGAAGTTCGGGGGACGGGTTCTACGAGCAGTACTTC. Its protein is CASRSSGDGFYEQYF.

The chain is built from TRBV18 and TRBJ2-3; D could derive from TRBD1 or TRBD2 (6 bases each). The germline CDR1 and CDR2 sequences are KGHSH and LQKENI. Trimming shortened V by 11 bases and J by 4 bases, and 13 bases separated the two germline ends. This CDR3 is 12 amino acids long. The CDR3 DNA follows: TGTGCCGGGGGGCCCTCCCCAGATACGCAGTATTTT. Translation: CAGGPSPDTQYF.

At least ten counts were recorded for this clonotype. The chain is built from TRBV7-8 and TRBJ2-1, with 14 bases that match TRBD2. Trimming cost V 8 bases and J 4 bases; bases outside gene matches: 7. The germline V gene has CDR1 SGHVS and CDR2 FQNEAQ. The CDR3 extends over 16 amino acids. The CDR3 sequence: CASGRGTSGGYNEQFF. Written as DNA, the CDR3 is TGTGCCAGCGGAAGAGGGACTAGCGGGGGTTACAATGAGCAGTTCTTC.

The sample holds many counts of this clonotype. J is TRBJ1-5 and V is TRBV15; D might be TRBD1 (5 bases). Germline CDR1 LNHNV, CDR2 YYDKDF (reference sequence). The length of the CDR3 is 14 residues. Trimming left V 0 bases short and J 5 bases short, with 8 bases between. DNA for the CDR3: TGTGCCACCAGCAGAGATTTGGGGGATCAGCCCCAGCATTTT. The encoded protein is CATSRDLGDQPQHF.